The 10 T cell receptor beta chains listed next were all sequenced from one sample in a study of CD8 T cells in ankylosing spondylitis. TCRdb re-called the 5' RACE reads with MiXCR, one entry per CDR3 protein. The sample lists under 10,000 distinct CDR3 sequences, around 6% seen once, with around 40% in the top ten. Sequenced material: blood, either unsorted or a sorted T cell fraction (not recorded which). The receptors shown here come from a female donor with ankylosing spondylitis or in good health (not recorded which).

The table lists this clonotype with many counts. V gene TRBV9 combines with J gene TRBJ2-7; D is possibly TRBD1 (5 bases). Germline V gene lookup returns CDR1 SGDLS and CDR2 YYNGEE. There are 13 residues in the CDR3. V was shortened by 0 bases and J by 3 bases, with 7 bases between the two germline ends. CDR3: CASSVGDSYEQYF. CDR3 DNA sequence: TGTGCCAGCAGCGTAGGTGACAGCTACGAGCAGTACTTC.

This clonotype was counted at least ten times. The gene calls are TRBV9 and TRBJ2-1; 7 bases are shared with TRBD1. Per the germline V gene, CDR1 is SGDLS and CDR2 is YYNGEE. The J segment lost 10 bases and the V segment lost 0 bases, leaving 4 bases of the junction unmatched. The CDR3 covers 13 residues. CDR3 region: CASSVAGQREQFF. The CDR3 DNA reads as TGTGCCAGCAGCGTAGCGGGACAGAGGGAGCAGTTCTTC.

This chain connects TRBV5-3 to TRBJ1-5; no clear D. TRBV5-3 is an open reading frame whose function is uncertain. V lost 0 bases and J 5 bases, leaving 12 bases between the germline ends. This CDR3 is built from 15 residues. CDR3 bases: TGTGCCAGAAGCTTGGGGAGGACGGCGGATCAGCCCCAGCATTTT. Its protein is CARSLGRTADQPQHF.

This clonotype was counted ten times or more. The chain is built from TRBV9 and TRBJ1-1; 8 bases align to TRBD1. Trimming at V came to 4 bases and at J to 5 bases, leaving 7 bases not matched to a gene. CDR1 and CDR2 (germline): SGDLS, YYNGEE. The CDR3 covers 14 residues. This chain's CDR3 is CASSLGQGWTEAFF. In DNA form, the CDR3 reads TGTGCCAGCAGCCTCGGACAGGGTTGGACTGAAGCTTTCTTT. Based on the CDR3 plus reference TRBV9 and TRBJ1-1, the full variable domain is DSGVTQTPKHLITATGQRVTLRCSPRSGDLSVYWYQQSLDQGLQFLIQYYNGEERAKGNILERFSAQQFPDLHSELNLSSLELGDSALYFCASSLGQGWTEAFFGQGTRLTVV.

This clonotype was observed at least ten times. V usage is TRBV9 and J usage is TRBJ2-1; tentatively, D is TRBD2 (7 bases). Trimming stripped 0 bases from V and 9 bases from J, with 13 bases between. The germline V gene has CDR1 SGDLS and CDR2 YYNGEE. The CDR3 runs 14 residues. The CDR3: CASSVEGGPSEQFF. The CDR3 nucleotides read TGTGCCAGCAGCGTAGAGGGGGGGCCCAGTGAGCAGTTCTTC.

This clonotype was observed at least ten times. This sequence joins TRBV9 and TRBJ1-5, with D unclear. The germline CDR1 and CDR2 sequences are SGDLS and YYNGEE. This CDR3 spans 13 amino acids. Deletions cut 4 bases from V and 1 base from J, with 6 bases between. This CDR3 reads CASSLVSNQPQHF. CDR3 nucleotide sequence: TGTGCCAGCAGCCTCGTCAGCAATCAGCCCCAGCATTTT.

At least ten counts were recorded for this clonotype. The chain couples TRBV9 to TRBJ1-6, with 8 bases fitting TRBD1. The CDR3 is 15 residues long. Germline-derived CDR1 and CDR2 are SGDLS and YYNGEE. V trimming: 0 bases; J trimming: 7 bases; junction bases outside the gene matches: 3. The CDR3 coding sequence is TGTGCCAGCAGCGTAGTCGGACAGGGCAATTCACCCCTCCACTTT. Its protein is CASSVVGQGNSPLHF.

The sample holds many counts of this clonotype. The V and J genes are TRBV9 and TRBJ2-2; TRBD1 aligns across 10 bases. Germline CDR1 and CDR2: SGDLS and YYNGEE. V lost 1 base and J lost 4; bases outside the gene matches: 16. The CDR3 extends over 20 amino acids. CDR3 nucleotides: TGTGCCAGCAGCGTACGGCCGGGACAGGGGTCTACTAGTTCCACCGGGGAGCTGTTTTTT. Translation gives CASSVRPGQGSTSSTGELFF.

This clonotype was observed many times. The V call is TRBV9, the J call TRBJ1-1; D is ambiguous. Trimming took off 4 bases at V and 0 bases at J, with 13 bases between the two ends. This CDR3 contains 15 residues. The germline CDR1 and CDR2 sequences are SGDLS and YYNGEE. The CDR3 reads CASSPRGVLNTEAFF. CDR3 coding DNA: TGTGCCAGCAGCCCTAGAGGAGTCCTGAACACTGAAGCTTTCTTT.

The chain has TRBV9 and TRBJ2-1; 8 bases match TRBD2. Trimming removed 0 bases from V and 5 bases from J; junction bases left unmatched: 4. In germline, CDR1 is SGDLS, CDR2 YYNGEE. The CDR3 length is 15 residues. The CDR3 DNA sequence: TGTGCCAGCAGCGTAGACGAGACTAGCGACAATGAGCAGTTCTTC. Its protein is CASSVDETSDNEQFF.